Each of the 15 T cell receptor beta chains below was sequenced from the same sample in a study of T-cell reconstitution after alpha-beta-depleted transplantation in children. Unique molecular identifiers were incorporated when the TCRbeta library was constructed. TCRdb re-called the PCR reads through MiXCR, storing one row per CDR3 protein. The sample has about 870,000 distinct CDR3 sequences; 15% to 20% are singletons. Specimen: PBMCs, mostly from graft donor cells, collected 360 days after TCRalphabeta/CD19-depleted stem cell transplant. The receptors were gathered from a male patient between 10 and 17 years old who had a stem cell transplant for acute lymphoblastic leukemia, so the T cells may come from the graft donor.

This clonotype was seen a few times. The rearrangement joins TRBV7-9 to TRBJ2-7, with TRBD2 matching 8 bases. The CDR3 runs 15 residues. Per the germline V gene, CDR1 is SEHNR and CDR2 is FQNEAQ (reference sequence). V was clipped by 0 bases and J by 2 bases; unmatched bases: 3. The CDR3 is CASSLASGDTYEQYF. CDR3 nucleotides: TGTGCCAGCAGCTTAGCTAGCGGGGATACCTACGAGCAGTACTTC. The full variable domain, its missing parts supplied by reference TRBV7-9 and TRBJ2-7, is DTGVSQNPRHKITKRGQNVTFRCDPISEHNRLYWYRQTLGQGPEFLTYFQNEAQLEKSRLLSDRFSAERPKGSFSTLEIQRTEQGDSAMYLCASSLASGDTYEQYFGPGTRLTVT.

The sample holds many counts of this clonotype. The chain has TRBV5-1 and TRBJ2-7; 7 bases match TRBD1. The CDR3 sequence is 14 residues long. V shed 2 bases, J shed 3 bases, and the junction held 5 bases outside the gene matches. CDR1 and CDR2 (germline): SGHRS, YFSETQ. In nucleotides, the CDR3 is TGCGCCAGCAGCTTAAGAGGGGGCGGCTACGAGCAGTACTTC. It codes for CASSLRGGGYEQYF.

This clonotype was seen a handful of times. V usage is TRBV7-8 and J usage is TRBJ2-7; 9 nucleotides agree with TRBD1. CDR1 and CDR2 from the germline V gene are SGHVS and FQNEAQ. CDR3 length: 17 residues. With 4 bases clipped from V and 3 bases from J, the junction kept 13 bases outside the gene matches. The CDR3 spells CASSSPGTGLGNYEQYF. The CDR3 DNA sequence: TGTGCCAGCAGCTCCCCCGGGACAGGGCTCGGCAACTACGAGCAGTACTTC.

The CDR3 sequence is CASSVVGTDYNEQFF. The CDR3 nucleotides read TGTGCCAGCAGCGTAGTAGGGACAGACTACAATGAGCAGTTCTTC. The V call is TRBV9, the J call TRBJ2-1; 7 nucleotides line up with TRBD1. CDR1 and CDR2 (germline): SGDLS, YYNGEE. After removal of 0 bases from V and 3 bases from J, the junction contained 3 bases not matched to a gene. The CDR3 runs 15 residues.

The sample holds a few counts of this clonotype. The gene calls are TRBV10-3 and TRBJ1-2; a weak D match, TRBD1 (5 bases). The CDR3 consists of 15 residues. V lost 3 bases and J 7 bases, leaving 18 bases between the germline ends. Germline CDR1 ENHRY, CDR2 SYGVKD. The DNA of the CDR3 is TGTGCCATCAGTGAAAACAGGCCCGTGGAGCGTGGCTACACCTTC. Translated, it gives CAISENRPVERGYTF.

The CDR3 DNA is TGCAGTGCTAGGAAGGGGGATACGCAGTATTTT. Residues: CSARKGDTQYF. The chain links TRBV20-1 to TRBJ2-3; maybe TRBD1 (5 bases). The CDR3 covers 11 residues. CDR1 is DFQATT, CDR2 SNEGSKA, per germline (reference sequence). Trimming left V 3 bases short and J 6 bases short, with 7 bases between.

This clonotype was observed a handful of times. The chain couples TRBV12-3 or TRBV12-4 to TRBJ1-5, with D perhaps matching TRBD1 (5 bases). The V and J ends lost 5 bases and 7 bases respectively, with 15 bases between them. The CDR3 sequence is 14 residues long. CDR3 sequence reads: CASSHGQSGQPQHF. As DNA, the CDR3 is TGTGCCAGCAGTCACGGACAATCAGGGCAGCCCCAGCATTTT.

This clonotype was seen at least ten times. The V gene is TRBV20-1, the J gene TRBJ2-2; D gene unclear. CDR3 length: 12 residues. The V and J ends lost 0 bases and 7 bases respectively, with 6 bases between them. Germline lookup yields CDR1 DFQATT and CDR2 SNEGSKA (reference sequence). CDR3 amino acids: CSAREADGELFF. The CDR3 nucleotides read TGCAGTGCTAGAGAGGCCGACGGGGAGCTGTTTTTT.

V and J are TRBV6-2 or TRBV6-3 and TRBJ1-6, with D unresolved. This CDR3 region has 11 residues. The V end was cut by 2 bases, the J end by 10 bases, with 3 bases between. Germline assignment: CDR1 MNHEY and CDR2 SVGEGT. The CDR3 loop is CASSYESPLHF. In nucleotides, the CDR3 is TGTGCCAGCAGTTACGAGTCACCCCTCCACTTT.

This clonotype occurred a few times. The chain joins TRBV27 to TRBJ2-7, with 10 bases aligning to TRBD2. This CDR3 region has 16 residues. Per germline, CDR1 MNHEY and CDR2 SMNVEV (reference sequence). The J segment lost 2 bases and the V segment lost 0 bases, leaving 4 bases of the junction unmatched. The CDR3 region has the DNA TGTGCCAGCAGTTTATCTAGGACTAGCGGACCCTACGAGCAGTACTTC. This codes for CASSLSRTSGPYEQYF.

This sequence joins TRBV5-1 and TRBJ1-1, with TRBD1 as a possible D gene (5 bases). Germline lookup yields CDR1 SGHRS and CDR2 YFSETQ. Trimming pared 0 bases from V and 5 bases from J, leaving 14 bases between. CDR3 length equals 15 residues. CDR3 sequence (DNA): TGCGCCAGCAGCTTGGTGGTCAGGGCAGGGACTGAAGCTTTCTTT. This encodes CASSLVVRAGTEAFF.

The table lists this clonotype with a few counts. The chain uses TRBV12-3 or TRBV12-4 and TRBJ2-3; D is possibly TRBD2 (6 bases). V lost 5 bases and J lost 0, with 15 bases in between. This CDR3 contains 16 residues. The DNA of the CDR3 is TGTGCCAGCAGTAGACGCGAGCGGGCGAGCACAGATACGCAGTATTTT. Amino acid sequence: CASSRRERASTDTQYF.

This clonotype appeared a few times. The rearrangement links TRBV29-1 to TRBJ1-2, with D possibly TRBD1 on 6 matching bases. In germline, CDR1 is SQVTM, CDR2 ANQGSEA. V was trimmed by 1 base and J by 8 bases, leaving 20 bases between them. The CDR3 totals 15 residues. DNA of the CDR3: TGCAGCGTTGAAGTAAACAGGGAAGACTCTGGCGGCTACACCTTC. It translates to CSVEVNREDSGGYTF. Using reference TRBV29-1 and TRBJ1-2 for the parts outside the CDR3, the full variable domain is SAVISQKPSRDICQRGTSLTIQCQVDSQVTMMFWYRQQPGQSLTLIATANQGSEATYESGFVIDKFPISRPNLTFSTLTVSNMSPEDSSIYLCSVEVNREDSGGYTFGSGTRLTVV.

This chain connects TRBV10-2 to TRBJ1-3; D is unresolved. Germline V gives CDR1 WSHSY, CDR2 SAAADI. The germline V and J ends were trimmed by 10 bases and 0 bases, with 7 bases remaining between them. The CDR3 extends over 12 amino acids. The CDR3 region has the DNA TGCGCCACCCGGACCTCTGGAAACACCATATATTTT. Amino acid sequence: CATRTSGNTIYF.

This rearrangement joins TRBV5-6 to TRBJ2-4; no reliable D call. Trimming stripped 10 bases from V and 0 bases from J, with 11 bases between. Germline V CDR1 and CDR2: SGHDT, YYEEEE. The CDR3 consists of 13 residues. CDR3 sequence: CAYRLVAKNIQYF. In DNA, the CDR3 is TGTGCCTACCGCCTCGTAGCCAAAAACATTCAGTACTTC.